This T cell receptor (beta chain) derives from a study of human T cells and chemical hapten exposure (dated by TCRdb to 2020 to 2023). Study-wide context: For sensitization, 2% DPC in acetone was applied to a roughly 2 cm by roughly 2 cm area of upper inner arm skin. Patch testing on the upper back used Finn chambers containing 0.01% DPC, with scoring done after 6 days according to International Contact Dermatitis Research Group standards. From each blood RNA sample, both TCR alpha and TCR beta chains were sequenced. Blood was sampled from patients pre-sensitization (week 0) and at 2, 6 and about 24 weeks after DPC sensitization. Approximately 28 alopecia patients provided blood for TCR sequencing at one to four time points (pre-sensitization, 2, 6 and 24 weeks). Most of the patients in the cohort were female, and the cohort covered alopecia areata with under or over 50% scalp involvement, alopecia totalis and alopecia universalis. The libraries were sequenced as a pool, and the TCR yield per sample differed mostly because of small variations in library volumes within the pool. Throughout the roughly 24-week study period, patients were also given weekly therapeutic DPC doses on the scalp. This study followed changes in the peripheral blood TCR repertoire in vivo during primary and secondary sensitization of alopecia patients to the hapten diphenylcyclopropenone (DPC). Results the study describes overall, beyond this receptor: All patients had alopecia, a presumed autoimmune disease, so their immune response might differ from that of healthy individuals. Compared with pre-sensitization or healthy control sets, expanded TCRs formed significantly more large CDR3 similarity clusters, which is consistent with antigen-driven responses. DPC sensitization did not change the number of TCRs with a frequency above 1 in 1000, and there was no evidence of changes in global repertoire structure. After repeated subsampling, the strength of the expansion versus patch-test correlation and the threshold at which it became significant changed. Patch test score was positively correlated with the number of PT1 expanded TCRs, with significance at thresholds 8, 16 and 32 but not at 4.

The CDR3 goes from the cysteine to the phenylalanine over 16 residues. Solely the CDR3 DNA is kept, with 48 bases framed from the first base. V drops 4 bases and J drops 2 bases, leaving 16 bases in between. The CDR1 and CDR2 encoded by the germline V gene (reference sequence) are SEHNR and FQNEAQ. At least ten counts were recorded for this clonotype. Its antigen remains unidentified. Base qualities are missing; no much larger clone stands one base away. The time point tag for this specimen amounts to: patch test 3, about 24 weeks after DPC sensitization. The treatment or condition label, as the study defines it: therapeutic diphenylcyclopropenone sensitization with weekly scalp DPC. Unfractionated whole blood was collected in Tempus Blood RNA tubes, and total RNA was extracted from that blood. At each patch-test visit, blood was drawn before the patch test was applied. Patients were eligible if aged 18 to 70, diagnosed with alopecia and judged suitable for DPC therapy, and pregnant patients were excluded.

To prepare the library, RACE was applied. For sequencing, a NextSeq 500 was employed. During library preparation, unique molecular identifiers were attached to individual cDNA molecules so that TCRs could be counted in a quantitative, reproducible way. As for the authors' bioinformatics: The median number of TCRs per sample was over 85,000, ranging from roughly 23,224 to 700,000. The Decombinator software suite was used to annotate V, J and CDR3 in the TCR reads. To make PS versus PT1 abundance plots, every sample was subsampled to the same number of TCRs (28,000). TCRs were defined as expanded if absent before sensitization and observed at least eight times at the 2-week time point. The public reads were quality trimmed at Q25 with fastp and then assembled into clones with MiXCR by TCRdb, keeping productive beta chains. Each entry is one CDR3 protein sequence, shown with its most common DNA and genes. The V and J calls were not made by the authors but by TCRdb's processing. The sample has 30,000 to 40,000 distinct CDR3 sequences on record, roughly an eighth of them singletons. Roughly 2.1% of the sample goes to the ten largest clones.

The receptor was derived from a woman in her forties with alopecia areata. Some clones in this sample may be carry-over from other donors' samples. The rearrangement combines TRBV7-9 with TRBJ2-3; no confident D gene assignment can be made. This sample comprised whole blood, obtained in connection with sensitization to the hapten diphenylcyclopropenone (DPC). CDR3 reads: CASSSGLGGFTDTQYF. The DNA sequence is as follows: TGTGCCAGCAGCTCCGGCCTTGGCGGCTTCACAGATACGCAGTATTTT.